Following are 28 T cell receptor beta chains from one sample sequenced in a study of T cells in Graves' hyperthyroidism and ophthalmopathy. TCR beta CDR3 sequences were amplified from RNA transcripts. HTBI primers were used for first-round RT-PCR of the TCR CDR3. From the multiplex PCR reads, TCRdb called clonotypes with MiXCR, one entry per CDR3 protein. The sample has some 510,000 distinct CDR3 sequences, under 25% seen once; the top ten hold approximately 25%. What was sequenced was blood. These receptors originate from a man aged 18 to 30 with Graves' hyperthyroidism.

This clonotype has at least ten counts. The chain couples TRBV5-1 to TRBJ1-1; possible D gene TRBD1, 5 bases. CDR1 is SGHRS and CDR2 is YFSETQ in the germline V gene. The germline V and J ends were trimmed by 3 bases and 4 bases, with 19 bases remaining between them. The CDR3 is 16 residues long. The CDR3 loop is CASSSGEWGLGTEAFF. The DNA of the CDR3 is TGCGCCAGCAGCTCGGGTGAATGGGGACTGGGCACTGAAGCTTTCTTT.

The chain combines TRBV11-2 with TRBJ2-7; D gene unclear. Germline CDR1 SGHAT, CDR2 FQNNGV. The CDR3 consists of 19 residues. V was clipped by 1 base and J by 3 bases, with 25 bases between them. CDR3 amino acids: CASSLVTVIARQRGYEQYF. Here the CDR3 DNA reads TGTGCCAGCAGCTTAGTTACTGTTATAGCCCGTCAGAGAGGCTACGAGCAGTACTTC.

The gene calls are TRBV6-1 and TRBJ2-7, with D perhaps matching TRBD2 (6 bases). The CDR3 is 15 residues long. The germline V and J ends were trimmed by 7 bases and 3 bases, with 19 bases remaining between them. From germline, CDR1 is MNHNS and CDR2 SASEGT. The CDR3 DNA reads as TGTGCCAGCACTACGTCGGCGGGATCCGGCTACGAGCAGTACTTC. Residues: CASTTSAGSGYEQYF.

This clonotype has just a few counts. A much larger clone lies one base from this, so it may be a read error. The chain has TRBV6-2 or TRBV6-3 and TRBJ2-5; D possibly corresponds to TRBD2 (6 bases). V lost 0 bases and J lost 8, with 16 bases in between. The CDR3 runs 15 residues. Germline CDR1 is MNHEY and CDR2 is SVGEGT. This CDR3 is CASSYSDGGADTQYF. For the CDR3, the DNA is TGTGCCAGCAGTTACTCCGACGGGGGAGCCGATACCCAGTACTTC.

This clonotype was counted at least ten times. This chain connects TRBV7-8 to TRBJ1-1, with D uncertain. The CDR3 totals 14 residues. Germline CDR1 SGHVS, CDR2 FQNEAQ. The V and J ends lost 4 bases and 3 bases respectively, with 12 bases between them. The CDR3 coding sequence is TGTGCCAGCAGCTCCCCACGAGATTACACTGAAGCTTTCTTT. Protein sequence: CASSSPRDYTEAFF. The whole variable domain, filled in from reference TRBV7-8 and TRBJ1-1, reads GAGVSQSPRYKVAKRGQDVALRCDPISGHVSLFWYQQALGQGPEFLTYFQNEAQLDKSGLPSDRFFAERPEGSVSTLKIQRTQQEDSAVYLCASSSPRDYTEAFFGQGTRLTVV.

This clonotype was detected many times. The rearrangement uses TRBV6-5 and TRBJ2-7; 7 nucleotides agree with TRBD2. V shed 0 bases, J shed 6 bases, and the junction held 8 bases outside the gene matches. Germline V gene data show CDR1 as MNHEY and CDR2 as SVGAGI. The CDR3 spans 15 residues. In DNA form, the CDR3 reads TGTGCCAGCAGTTACTCGAGGGAGGGCGGCGGCGAGCAGTACTTC. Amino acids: CASSYSREGGGEQYF.

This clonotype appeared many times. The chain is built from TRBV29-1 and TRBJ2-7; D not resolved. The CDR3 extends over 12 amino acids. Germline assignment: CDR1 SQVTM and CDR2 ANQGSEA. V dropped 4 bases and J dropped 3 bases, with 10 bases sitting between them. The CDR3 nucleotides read TGCAGCGTTGGTCAGGACGTCTACGAGCAGTACTTC. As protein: CSVGQDVYEQYF.

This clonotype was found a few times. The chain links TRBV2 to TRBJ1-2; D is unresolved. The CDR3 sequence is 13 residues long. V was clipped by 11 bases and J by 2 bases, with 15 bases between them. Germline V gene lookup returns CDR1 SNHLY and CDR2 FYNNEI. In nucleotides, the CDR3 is TGTGCCTTTCGGGGTCCTCGAAACTATGGCTACACCTTC. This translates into CAFRGPRNYGYTF.

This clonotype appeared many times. CDR3 nucleotides: TGTGCCAGCAGTCTTGCTTCCACTAACTATGGCTACACCTTC. Its translation: CASSLASTNYGYTF. The rearrangement uses TRBV27 and TRBJ1-2, with D unclear. The CDR3 runs 14 residues. Trimming shortened V by 5 bases and J by 0 bases, and 10 bases separated the two germline ends. In germline, CDR1 is MNHEY, CDR2 SMNVEV (reference sequence).

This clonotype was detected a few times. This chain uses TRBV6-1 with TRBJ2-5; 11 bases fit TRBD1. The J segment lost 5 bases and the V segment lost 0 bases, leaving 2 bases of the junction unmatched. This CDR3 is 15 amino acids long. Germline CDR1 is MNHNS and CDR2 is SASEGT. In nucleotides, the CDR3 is TGTGCCAGCAGTGAAGCGGACAGGGGGCAGGAGACCCAGTACTTC. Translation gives CASSEADRGQETQYF.

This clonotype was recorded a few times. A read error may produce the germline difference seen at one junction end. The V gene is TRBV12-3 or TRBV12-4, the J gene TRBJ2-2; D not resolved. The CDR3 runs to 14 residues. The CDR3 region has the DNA TGTGCCAGCACTCGGATACCGAACATCGGGGAGCTGTTTTTT. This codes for CASTRIPNIGELFF.

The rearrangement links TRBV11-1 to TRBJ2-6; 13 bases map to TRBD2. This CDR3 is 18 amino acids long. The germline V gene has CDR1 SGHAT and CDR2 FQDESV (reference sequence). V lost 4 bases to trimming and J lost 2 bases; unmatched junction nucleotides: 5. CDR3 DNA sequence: TGTGCCAGCAGCTCGCTACTAGCGGGGGGGCCTGGGGCCAACGTCCTGACTTTC. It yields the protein CASSSLLAGGPGANVLTF.

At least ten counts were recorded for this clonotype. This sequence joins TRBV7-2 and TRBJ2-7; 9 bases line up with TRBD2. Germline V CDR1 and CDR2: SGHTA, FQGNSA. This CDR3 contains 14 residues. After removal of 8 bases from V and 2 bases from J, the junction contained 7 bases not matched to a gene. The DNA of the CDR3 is TGTGCCAGCCGCCTAGCGGGGCCCCCCTACGAGCAGTACTTC. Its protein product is CASRLAGPPYEQYF. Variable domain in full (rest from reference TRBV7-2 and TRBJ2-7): GAGVSQSPSNKVTEKGKDVELRCDPISGHTALYWYRQSLGQGLEFLIYFQGNSAPDKSGLPSDRFSAERTGGSVSTLTIQRTQQEDSAVYLCASRLAGPPYEQYFGPGTRLTVT.

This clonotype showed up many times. In nucleotides, the CDR3 is TGTGCCAGCAGTTCGACAGGGATGGCCGGGGAGCTGTTTTTT. Its protein product is CASSSTGMAGELFF. V gene TRBV28 combines with J gene TRBJ2-2; 7 bases are shared with TRBD1. With V trimmed by 4 bases and J by 6 bases, 5 bases remained unmatched. The CDR3 contains 14 residues. Per germline, CDR1 MDHEN and CDR2 SYDVKM. Looking up the rest from reference TRBV28 and TRBJ2-2 gives the full variable domain: DVKVTQSSRYLVKRTGEKVFLECVQDMDHENMFWYRQDPGLGLRLIYFSYDVKMKEKGDIPEGYSVSREKKERFSLILESASTNQTSMYLCASSSTGMAGELFFGEGSRLTVL.

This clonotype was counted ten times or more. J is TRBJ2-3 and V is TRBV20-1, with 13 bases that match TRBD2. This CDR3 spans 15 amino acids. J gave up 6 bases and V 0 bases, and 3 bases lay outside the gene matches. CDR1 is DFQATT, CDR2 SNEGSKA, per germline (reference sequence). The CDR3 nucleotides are TGCAGTGCTAGAGACCGGACTAGCGGGGGTGATACGCAGTATTTT. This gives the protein CSARDRTSGGDTQYF.

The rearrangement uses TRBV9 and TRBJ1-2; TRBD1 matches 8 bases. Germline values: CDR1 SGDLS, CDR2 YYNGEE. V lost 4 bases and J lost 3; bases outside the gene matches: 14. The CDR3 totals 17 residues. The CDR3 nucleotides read TGTGCCAGCAGCAACCCAGGGGGCGAGATGCTAGACTATGGCTACACCTTC. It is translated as CASSNPGGEMLDYGYTF. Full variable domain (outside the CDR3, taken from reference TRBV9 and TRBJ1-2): DSGVTQTPKHLITATGQRVTLRCSPRSGDLSVYWYQQSLDQGLQFLIQYYNGEERAKGNILERFSAQQFPDLHSELNLSSLELGDSALYFCASSNPGGEMLDYGYTFGSGTRLTVV.

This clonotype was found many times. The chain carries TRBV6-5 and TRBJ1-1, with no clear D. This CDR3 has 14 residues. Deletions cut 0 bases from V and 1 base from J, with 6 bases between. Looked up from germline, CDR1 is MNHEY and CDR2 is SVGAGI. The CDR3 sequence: CASSYSSPNTEAFF. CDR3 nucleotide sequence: TGTGCCAGCAGTTACTCGTCGCCGAACACTGAAGCTTTCTTT.

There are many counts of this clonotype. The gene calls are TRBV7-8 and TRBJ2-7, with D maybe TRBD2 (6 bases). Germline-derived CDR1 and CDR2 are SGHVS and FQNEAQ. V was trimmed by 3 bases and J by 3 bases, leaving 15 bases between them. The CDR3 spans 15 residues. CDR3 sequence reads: CASSFAPGLSYEQYF. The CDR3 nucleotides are TGTGCCAGCAGCTTTGCTCCGGGACTTAGCTACGAGCAGTACTTC.

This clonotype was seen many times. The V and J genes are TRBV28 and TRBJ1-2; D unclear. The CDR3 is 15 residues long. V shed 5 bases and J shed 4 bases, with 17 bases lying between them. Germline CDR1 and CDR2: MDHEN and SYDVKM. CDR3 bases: TGTGCCAGCAGTCTTCGGACGGTGCGGGGCTATGGCTACACCTTC. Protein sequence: CASSLRTVRGYGYTF.

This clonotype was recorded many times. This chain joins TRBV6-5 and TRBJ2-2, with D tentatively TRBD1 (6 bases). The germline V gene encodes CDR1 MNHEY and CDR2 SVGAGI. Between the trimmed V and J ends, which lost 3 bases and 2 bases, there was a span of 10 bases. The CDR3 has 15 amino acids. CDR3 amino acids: CASSYHRVNTGELFF. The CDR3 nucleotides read TGTGCCAGCAGTTATCACAGGGTCAACACCGGGGAGCTGTTTTTT.

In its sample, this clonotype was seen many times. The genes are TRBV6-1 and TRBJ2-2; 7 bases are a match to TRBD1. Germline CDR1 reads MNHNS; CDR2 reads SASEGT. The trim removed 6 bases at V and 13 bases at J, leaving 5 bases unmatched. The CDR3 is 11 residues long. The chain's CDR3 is CASRDRAGLFF. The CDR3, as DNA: TGTGCCAGCAGAGACAGGGCAGGGCTGTTTTTT.

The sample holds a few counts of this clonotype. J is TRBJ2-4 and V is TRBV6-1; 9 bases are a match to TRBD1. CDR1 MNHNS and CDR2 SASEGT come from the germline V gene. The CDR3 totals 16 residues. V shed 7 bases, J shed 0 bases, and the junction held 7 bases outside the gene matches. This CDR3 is CASTQRGQGAKNIQYF. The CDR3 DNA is TGTGCCAGCACCCAAAGGGGACAGGGAGCCAAAAACATTCAGTACTTC.

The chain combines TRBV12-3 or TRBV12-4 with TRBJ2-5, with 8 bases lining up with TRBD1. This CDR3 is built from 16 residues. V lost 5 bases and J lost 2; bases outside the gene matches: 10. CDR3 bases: TGTGCCAGCAGTCCCGACAGGGGAAGCCATCAAGAGACCCAGTACTTC. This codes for CASSPDRGSHQETQYF.

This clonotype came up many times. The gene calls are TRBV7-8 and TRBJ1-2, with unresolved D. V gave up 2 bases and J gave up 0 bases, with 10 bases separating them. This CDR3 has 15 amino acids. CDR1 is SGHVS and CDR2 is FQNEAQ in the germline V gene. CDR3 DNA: TGTGCCAGCAGCTTAAAAAGGGTAGCTAACTATGGCTACACCTTC. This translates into CASSLKRVANYGYTF.

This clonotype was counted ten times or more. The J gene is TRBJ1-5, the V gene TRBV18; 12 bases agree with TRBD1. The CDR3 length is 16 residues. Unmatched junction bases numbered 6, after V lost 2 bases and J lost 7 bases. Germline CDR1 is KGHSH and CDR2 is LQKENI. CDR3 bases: TGTGCCAGCTCACCAACGGGACAGGGGGCGAGACAGCCCCAGCATTTT. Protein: CASSPTGQGARQPQHF.

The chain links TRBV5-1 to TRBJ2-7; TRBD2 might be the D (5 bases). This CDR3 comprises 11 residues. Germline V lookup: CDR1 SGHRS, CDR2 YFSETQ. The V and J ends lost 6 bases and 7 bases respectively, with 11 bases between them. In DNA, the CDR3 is TGCGCCAGCAAGACGGGGTCTGAGCAGTACTTC. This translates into CASKTGSEQYF.

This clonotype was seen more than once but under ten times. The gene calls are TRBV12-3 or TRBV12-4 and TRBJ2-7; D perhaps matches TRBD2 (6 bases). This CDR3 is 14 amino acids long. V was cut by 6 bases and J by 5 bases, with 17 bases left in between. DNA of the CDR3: TGTGCCAGCAGCGTAGCGGCTAGGGGCCACGAGCAGTACTTC. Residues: CASSVAARGHEQYF.

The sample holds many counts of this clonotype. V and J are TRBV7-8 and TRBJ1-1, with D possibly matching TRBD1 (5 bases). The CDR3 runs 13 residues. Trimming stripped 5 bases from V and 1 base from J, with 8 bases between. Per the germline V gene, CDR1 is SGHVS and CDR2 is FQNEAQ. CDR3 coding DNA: TGTGCCAGCAGCGGGGGACGGAACACTGAAGCTTTCTTT. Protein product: CASSGGRNTEAFF.